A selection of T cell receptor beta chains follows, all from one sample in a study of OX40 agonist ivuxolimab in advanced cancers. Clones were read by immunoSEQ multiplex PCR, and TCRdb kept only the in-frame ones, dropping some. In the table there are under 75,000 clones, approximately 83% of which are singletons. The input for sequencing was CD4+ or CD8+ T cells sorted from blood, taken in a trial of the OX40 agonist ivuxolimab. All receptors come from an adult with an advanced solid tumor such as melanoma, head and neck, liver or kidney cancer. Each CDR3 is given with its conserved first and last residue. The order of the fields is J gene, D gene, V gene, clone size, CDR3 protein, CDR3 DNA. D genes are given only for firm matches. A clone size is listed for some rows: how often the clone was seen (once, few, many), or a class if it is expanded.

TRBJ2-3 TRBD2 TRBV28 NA CASGRGGLAGVADTQYF TGTGCCAGCGGCAGGGGTGGACTAGCGGGAGTCGCAGATACGCAGTATTTT
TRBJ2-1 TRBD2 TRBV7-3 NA CASSPSQRGFDEQFF TGTGCCAGCAGCCCAAGCCAGCGGGGGTTCGATGAGCAGTTCTTC
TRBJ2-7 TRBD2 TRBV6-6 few CASRPLAGSYEQYF TGTGCCAGCAGACCTCTAGCGGGATCCTACGAGCAGTACTTC
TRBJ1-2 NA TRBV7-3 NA CASSLSGDYGYTF TGTGCCAGCAGCTTGTCAGGAGACTATGGCTACACCTTC
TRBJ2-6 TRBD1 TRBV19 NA CASSRDRAGANVLTF TGTGCCAGTAGTAGGGACAGGGCTGGGGCCAACGTCCTGACTTTC
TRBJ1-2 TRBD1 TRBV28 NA CASRGTGGVRQGYTF TGTGCCAGCAGGGGGACAGGGGGCGTCCGTCAGGGCTACACCTTC
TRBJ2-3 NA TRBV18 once CASSPSLEQSTDTQYF TGTGCCAGCTCACCCTCCCTGGAACAGTCCACAGATACGCAGTATTTT
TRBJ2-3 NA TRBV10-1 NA CASTARGSSLTDTQYF TGCGCCAGCACCGCCCGGGGAAGCAGCCTCACAGATACGCAGTATTTT
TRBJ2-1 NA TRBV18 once CASSPGTGQFF TGTGCCAGCTCACCAGGGACGGGACAGTTCTTC
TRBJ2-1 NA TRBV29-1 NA CSVALYNEQFF TGCAGCGTTGCGCTGTACAATGAGCAGTTCTTC
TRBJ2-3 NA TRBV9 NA CASSVAQRSWDTQYF TGTGCCAGCAGCGTAGCTCAGCGGAGTTGGGATACGCAGTATTTT
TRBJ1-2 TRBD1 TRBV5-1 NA CASSWGTANYGYTF TGCGCCAGCAGCTGGGGGACAGCTAACTATGGCTACACCTTC
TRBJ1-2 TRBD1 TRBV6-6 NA CASSYSGTGGHGYTF TGTGCCAGCAGTTACTCCGGGACAGGGGGCCATGGCTACACCTTC
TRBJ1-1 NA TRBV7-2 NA CASSLVGGRTEAFF TGTGCCAGCAGCTTAGTGGGGGGGCGGACTGAAGCTTTCTTT
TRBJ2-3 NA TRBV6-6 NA CASSYQGRGTDTQYF TGTGCCAGCAGTTACCAGGGGCGCGGGACAGATACGCAGTATTTT
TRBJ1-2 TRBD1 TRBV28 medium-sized CASRAGGEGYTF TGTGCCAGCCGTGCAGGGGGCGAAGGCTACACCTTC
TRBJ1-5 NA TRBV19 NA CASSPQVQLGTQHF TGTGCCAGTAGTCCTCAGGTCCAATTAGGGACCCAGCATTTT
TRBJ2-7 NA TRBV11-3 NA CASSIGEANEQYF TGTGCCAGCAGCATCGGAGAGGCTAATGAGCAGTACTTC
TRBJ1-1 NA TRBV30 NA CAWRGYETEAFF TGTGCCTGGAGGGGTTACGAAACTGAAGCTTTCTTT
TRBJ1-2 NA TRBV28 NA CASSRGVGTYASGTF TGTGCCAGCAGTCGGGGGGTGGGGACGTATGCCTCTGGGACCTTC
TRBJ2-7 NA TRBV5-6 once CASSRSSRLSSYEQYF TGTGCCAGCAGCCGCAGTAGCAGGCTGAGCTCCTACGAGCAGTACTTC
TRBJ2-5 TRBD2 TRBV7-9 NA CASSPGQRGGRETQYF TGTGCCAGCAGCCCGGGGCAGCGGGGGGGCCGTGAGACCCAGTACTTC
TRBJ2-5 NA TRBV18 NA CASSPAGGNAETQYF TGTGCCAGCTCACCGGCTGGGGGAAATGCGGAGACCCAGTACTTC
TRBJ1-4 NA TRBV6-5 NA CASSSGATNEKLFF TGTGCCAGCAGTTCCGGAGCAACTAATGAAAAACTGTTTTTT
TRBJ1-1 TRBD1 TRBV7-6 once CASSSTGGNTEAFF TGTGCCAGCAGCTCCACAGGGGGGAACACTGAAGCTTTCTTT
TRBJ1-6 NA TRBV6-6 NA CASRNPGNSPLHF TGTGCCAGCAGAAACCCTGGGAATTCACCCCTCCACTTT
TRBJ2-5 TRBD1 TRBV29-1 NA CSAGQRQETQYF TGCAGCGCGGGACAGCGCCAAGAGACCCAGTACTTC
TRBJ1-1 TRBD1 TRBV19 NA CASSTRQGGVMAFF TGTGCCAGTAGTACTCGACAGGGGGGGGTAATGGCTTTCTTT
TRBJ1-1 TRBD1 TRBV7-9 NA CASSSDPQGAEAFF TGTGCCAGCAGCTCGGACCCTCAGGGGGCTGAAGCTTTCTTT
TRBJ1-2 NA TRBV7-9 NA CASSATGNLYGYTF TGTGCCAGCAGCGCGACAGGAAACCTCTATGGCTACACCTTC
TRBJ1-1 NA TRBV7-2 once CASSLGGGAGNTEAFF TGTGCCAGCAGCCTCGGGGGAGGGGCCGGGAACACTGAAGCTTTCTTT
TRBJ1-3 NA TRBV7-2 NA CASSRQGSGNTIYF TGTGCCAGCAGCCGTCAGGGTTCTGGAAACACCATATATTTT
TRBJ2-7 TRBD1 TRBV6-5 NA CASSYHRGPYEQYF TGTGCCAGCAGTTACCACAGGGGACCCTACGAGCAGTACTTC
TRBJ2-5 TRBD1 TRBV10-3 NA CAISRGETQYF TGTGCCATCAGCAGGGGGGAGACCCAGTACTTC
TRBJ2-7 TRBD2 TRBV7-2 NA CASSSLAGRYEQYF TGTGCCAGCAGCTCACTAGCGGGTCGCTACGAGCAGTACTTC
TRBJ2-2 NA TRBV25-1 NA CASSVFSTGELFF TGTGCCAGCAGTGTTTTTAGCACCGGGGAGCTGTTTTTT
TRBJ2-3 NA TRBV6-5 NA CASKTSGRDTQYF TGTGCCAGCAAGACGAGCGGCCGAGATACGCAGTATTTT
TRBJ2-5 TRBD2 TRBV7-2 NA CASSPLAGVETQYF TGTGCCAGCAGCCCCCTAGCGGGAGTAGAGACCCAGTACTTC
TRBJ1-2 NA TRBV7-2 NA CASSPEPFYGYTF TGTGCCAGCAGCCCAGAACCGTTCTATGGCTACACCTTC
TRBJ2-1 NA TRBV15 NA CATSSPGHTYNEQFF TGTGCCACCAGCAGTCCGGGACATACGTACAATGAGCAGTTCTTC
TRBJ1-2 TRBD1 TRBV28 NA CASKLPGQDNYGYTF TGTGCCAGCAAACTTCCGGGACAGGATAACTATGGCTACACCTTC
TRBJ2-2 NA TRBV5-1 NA CASSVSNTGELFF TGCGCCAGCAGTGTTTCCAACACCGGGGAGCTGTTTTTT
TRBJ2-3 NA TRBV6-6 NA CASKWADTQYF TGTGCCAGCAAGTGGGCAGATACGCAGTATTTT
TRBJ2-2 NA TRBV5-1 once CASSLGAGGRVNGELFF TGCGCCAGCAGCTTGGGCGCAGGAGGAAGGGTTAACGGGGAGCTGTTTTTT
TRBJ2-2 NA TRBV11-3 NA CASSEGGVLAGELFF TGTGCCAGCAGCGAAGGGGGGGTGCTGGCCGGGGAGCTGTTTTTT
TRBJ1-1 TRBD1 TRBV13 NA CASSLGQGAGTEAFF TGTGCCAGCAGCTTAGGCCAGGGGGCAGGAACTGAAGCTTTCTTT
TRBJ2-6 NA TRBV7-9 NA CASSLGTSGANVLTF TGTGCCAGCAGCTTGGGGACCTCTGGGGCCAACGTCCTGACTTTC
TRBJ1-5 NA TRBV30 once CAWSPPPSIDQPQHF TGTGCCTGGAGTCCGCCACCATCGATCGATCAGCCCCAGCATTTT
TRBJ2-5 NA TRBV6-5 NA CASSWSRDETQYF TGTGCCAGCAGTTGGAGCAGGGATGAGACCCAGTACTTC
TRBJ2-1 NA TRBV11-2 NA CASSLDRNSARGAGEQFF TGTGCCAGCAGCTTAGATCGTAATAGTGCTAGGGGGGCCGGTGAGCAGTTCTTC
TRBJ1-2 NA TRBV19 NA CASSITAGDHGYTF TGTGCCAGTAGTATCACGGCAGGGGACCATGGCTACACCTTC
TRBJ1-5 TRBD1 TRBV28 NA CASSPRDRGIQPQHF TGTGCCAGCAGTCCCCGAGACAGGGGGATTCAGCCCCAGCATTTT